A few counts support the clone carrying this TCR beta chain. The CDR3 runs 13 residues. Deletions cut 4 bases from V and 3 bases from J, with 10 bases between. CDR1 is MNHEY and CDR2 is SMNVEV in the germline V gene (reference sequence). The sample is drawn from a study of response to subunit inactivated influenza vaccine. Each CDR3 protein is one row after TCRdb ran MiXCR on the RT-PCR reads. The top ten hold around 32% of the sample, which has some 200,000 distinct CDR3 sequences, about an eighth seen once. Another study also made use of these data, one on T cells expressing NK-cell markers. As that report states: The authors made TCR beta cDNA libraries by 5'RACE template switching. This switching added a universal primer site and UMIs. HCMV seropositivity marked seven of the eight sequenced donors; one was seronegative. NKG2C+ dominant clonotype frequencies in about six donors were about 1.0-7.0% of CD8+ T cells. HCMV specificity of expanded NKG2C+ T cell clones remained unclear.

The sequence derives from a man in his forties or fifties who received an inactivated influenza vaccine. The sequences come from CD8+ T cells sorted from PBMCs, collected 11 to 12 days after vaccination. The chain is built from TRBV27 and TRBJ2-7, with D possibly being TRBD2 (6 bases). CDR3: CASSWGLDYEQYF. The DNA for the CDR3 is TGTGCCAGCAGTTGGGGACTCGACTACGAGCAGTACTTC.